This is a list of T cell receptor beta chains from one sample in a study of T cell changes during pregnancy in multiple sclerosis. Sequencing used immunoSEQ multiplex PCR; TCRdb keeps in-frame clones, though not all of them. The repertoire includes fewer than 70,000 clones, 92% of them detected once, and around 2.7% sits in the top ten. The sample here was peripheral blood, taken in the second trimester of pregnancy. The receptors were gathered from a female donor in good health, enrolled as a control in a pregnancy study. Each CDR3 is given with its conserved first and last residue. Each record gives: CDR3 length, clone size, V gene, J gene, D gene, CDR3 DNA, CDR3 protein. D genes are given only for firm matches. Clone size is not always given. Where it is, it says once, few, many or a class for expanded clones.

cdr3_length: 16; clone_size: NA; v_call: TRBV11-2; j_call: TRBJ2-1; d_call: NA; cdr3_nt: TGTGCCAGCAGCTTCATCGGAGGGGCCCCTTGGAATGAGCAGTTCTTC; cdr3_aa: CASSFIGGAPWNEQFF
cdr3_length: 13; clone_size: NA; v_call: TRBV29-1; j_call: TRBJ1-2; d_call: NA; cdr3_nt: TGCAGCGTTGAGATGGTGGCGGCCACCGGCTACACCTTC; cdr3_aa: CSVEMVAATGYTF
cdr3_length: 17; clone_size: NA; v_call: TRBV11-3; j_call: TRBJ1-5; d_call: NA; cdr3_nt: TGTGCCAGCAGCTTAGATCGGGAACGGATGAGATCCCAGCCCCAGCATTTT; cdr3_aa: CASSLDRERMRSQPQHF
cdr3_length: 14; clone_size: once; v_call: TRBV6-1; j_call: TRBJ1-3; d_call: NA; cdr3_nt: TGTGCCAGCAGTGAGACAGACTCTGGAAACACCATATATTTT; cdr3_aa: CASSETDSGNTIYF
cdr3_length: 16; clone_size: NA; v_call: TRBV5-4; j_call: TRBJ2-7; d_call: TRBD2; cdr3_nt: TGTGCCAGCAGCGCTCCGGGGTTAGCGGGAAAAAACGAGCAGTACTTC; cdr3_aa: CASSAPGLAGKNEQYF
cdr3_length: 14; clone_size: NA; v_call: TRBV29-1; j_call: TRBJ1-2; d_call: NA; cdr3_nt: TGCAGCGTCCCTAAAAGTGAGGGAACGGCAGGCTACACCTTC; cdr3_aa: CSVPKSEGTAGYTF
cdr3_length: 16; clone_size: NA; v_call: TRBV18; j_call: TRBJ1-4; d_call: NA; cdr3_nt: TGTGCCAGCTCATCGGCCCTAGTTGCAACTAATGAAAAACTGTTTTTT; cdr3_aa: CASSSALVATNEKLFF
cdr3_length: 13; clone_size: few; v_call: TRBV30; j_call: TRBJ1-1; d_call: NA; cdr3_nt: TGTGCCCGCGACGACAGGTTCGGTGCTGAAGCTTTCTTT; cdr3_aa: CARDDRFGAEAFF
cdr3_length: 16; clone_size: few; v_call: TRBV15; j_call: TRBJ1-5; d_call: TRBD1; cdr3_nt: TGTGCCACCAGCAGGGGGGGACAGGGGATCCGGCAGCCCCAGCATTTT; cdr3_aa: CATSRGGQGIRQPQHF
cdr3_length: 17; clone_size: NA; v_call: TRBV28; j_call: TRBJ1-4; d_call: TRBD1; cdr3_nt: TGTGCCAGCAGTTTGTCCGGACAGGGGCTCCTTTACGAAAAACTGTTTTTT; cdr3_aa: CASSLSGQGLLYEKLFF
cdr3_length: 15; clone_size: NA; v_call: TRBV7-9; j_call: TRBJ2-7; d_call: TRBD1; cdr3_nt: TGTGCCAGCAGCTTAGGGGACAGGGGAATGGACGAGCAGTACTTC; cdr3_aa: CASSLGDRGMDEQYF
cdr3_length: 20; clone_size: once; v_call: TRBV12-5; j_call: TRBJ2-7; d_call: NA; cdr3_nt: TGTGCTAGTGGTCCCCGGATTACGACAGCTCGACTGAGCCCTCGCGGGAAGCAGTACTTC; cdr3_aa: CASGPRITTARLSPRGKQYF
cdr3_length: 17; clone_size: NA; v_call: TRBV2; j_call: TRBJ2-3; d_call: NA; cdr3_nt: TGTGCCAGCAGCTCCTCCCGGGACACCCTACGTGGGAATACGCAGTATTTT; cdr3_aa: CASSSSRDTLRGNTQYF
cdr3_length: 13; clone_size: once; v_call: TRBV28; j_call: TRBJ1-2; d_call: NA; cdr3_nt: TGTGCCAGCAGACAGGCAAATAACTATGGCTACACCTTC; cdr3_aa: CASRQANNYGYTF
cdr3_length: 12; clone_size: NA; v_call: TRBV13; j_call: TRBJ2-7; d_call: NA; cdr3_nt: TGTGCCAGCAGCTCGACTGGAAACGAGCAGTACTTC; cdr3_aa: CASSSTGNEQYF
cdr3_length: 17; clone_size: NA; v_call: TRBV30; j_call: TRBJ2-6; d_call: NA; cdr3_nt: TGTGCCCACCTAACAGCCAGGCCCTTCTCTGGGGCCAACGTCCTGACTTTC; cdr3_aa: CAHLTARPFSGANVLTF
cdr3_length: 16; clone_size: NA; v_call: TRBV9; j_call: TRBJ2-1; d_call: NA; cdr3_nt: TGTGCCAGCAGCGTAGCCGGGAGTCCGTCCTACAATGAGCAGTTCTTC; cdr3_aa: CASSVAGSPSYNEQFF
cdr3_length: 16; clone_size: NA; v_call: TRBV11-2; j_call: TRBJ2-3; d_call: NA; cdr3_nt: TGTGCCAGCAGCTTAAACGCGAGGACTAGCACAGATACGCAGTATTTT; cdr3_aa: CASSLNARTSTDTQYF
cdr3_length: 11; clone_size: NA; v_call: TRBV20-1; j_call: TRBJ2-7; d_call: NA; cdr3_nt: TGCAGTGCTAGAGCCCTCTACGAGCAGTACTTC; cdr3_aa: CSARALYEQYF
cdr3_length: 16; clone_size: once; v_call: TRBV9; j_call: TRBJ2-5; d_call: TRBD2; cdr3_nt: TGTGCCAGCAGCGTAGCGCCCCTAGCGGGAGGAGAGACCCAGTACTTC; cdr3_aa: CASSVAPLAGGETQYF
cdr3_length: 15; clone_size: few; v_call: TRBV15; j_call: TRBJ2-3; d_call: NA; cdr3_nt: TGTGCCACTAGACTTAACCTGCGGGGCACAGATACGCAGTATTTT; cdr3_aa: CATRLNLRGTDTQYF
cdr3_length: 15; clone_size: NA; v_call: TRBV6-5; j_call: TRBJ2-7; d_call: TRBD2; cdr3_nt: TGTGCCAGCAGTTACCAGGGAGGGCCTCCGTACGAGCAGTACTTC; cdr3_aa: CASSYQGGPPYEQYF
cdr3_length: 16; clone_size: few; v_call: TRBV6-5; j_call: TRBJ1-1; d_call: NA; cdr3_nt: TGTGCCAGCAGTTACTCGATCCAGGGCGGGGGTACTGAAGCTTTCTTT; cdr3_aa: CASSYSIQGGGTEAFF
cdr3_length: 14; clone_size: NA; v_call: TRBV4-1; j_call: TRBJ1-5; d_call: NA; cdr3_nt: TGCGCCAGCAGCCATCCAAAGGGGGAGCAGCCCCAGCATTTT; cdr3_aa: CASSHPKGEQPQHF
cdr3_length: 16; clone_size: NA; v_call: TRBV19; j_call: TRBJ2-2; d_call: NA; cdr3_nt: TGTGCCAGCTCCCCCCCTCGGGGGACGTCGCCCGGGGAGCTGTTTTTT; cdr3_aa: CASSPPRGTSPGELFF
cdr3_length: 17; clone_size: NA; v_call: TRBV2; j_call: TRBJ1-4; d_call: NA; cdr3_nt: TGTGCCAGCACCGAGGGGCAGGGGATAAGAACTAATGAAAAACTGTTTTTT; cdr3_aa: CASTEGQGIRTNEKLFF
cdr3_length: 15; clone_size: NA; v_call: TRBV11-2; j_call: TRBJ2-3; d_call: TRBD2; cdr3_nt: TGTGCCAGCAGCTTAGGAAGCGGGATACATTATACGCAGTATTTT; cdr3_aa: CASSLGSGIHYTQYF
cdr3_length: 15; clone_size: once; v_call: TRBV7-3; j_call: TRBJ2-2; d_call: TRBD1; cdr3_nt: TGTGCCAGCAGCACAGGGGAGCTTAACACCGGGGAGCTGTTTTTT; cdr3_aa: CASSTGELNTGELFF
cdr3_length: 13; clone_size: NA; v_call: TRBV19; j_call: TRBJ1-2; d_call: NA; cdr3_nt: TGTGCCAGTAGGCCCGGGACTACCTATGGCTACACCTTC; cdr3_aa: CASRPGTTYGYTF
cdr3_length: 16; clone_size: NA; v_call: TRBV6-5; j_call: TRBJ1-2; d_call: NA; cdr3_nt: TGTGCCAGCAGTTACTTCCGAAGTCCGCGGGACTATGGCTACACCTTC; cdr3_aa: CASSYFRSPRDYGYTF
cdr3_length: 15; clone_size: NA; v_call: TRBV18; j_call: TRBJ2-7; d_call: TRBD1; cdr3_nt: TGTGCCAGCTCACCACCCTCGGACAGGGGAGGGGAGCAGTACTTC; cdr3_aa: CASSPPSDRGGEQYF
cdr3_length: 13; clone_size: NA; v_call: TRBV15; j_call: TRBJ2-5; d_call: NA; cdr3_nt: TGTGCCACCAGCAGAGATGAGCTGGAGACCCAGTACTTC; cdr3_aa: CATSRDELETQYF